This entry concerns a single TCR beta chain. Its antigen is not known. The sample originates from a study of cytomegalovirus exposure and HLA in healthy donors. Notes on the study in general: Cytomegalovirus-associated TCR beta chains were listed, numbering over 150.

From the roughly 120-subject validation cohort, which was separate from the approximately 670-subject first cohort, the donors were drawn. The data were produced by immunoSEQ multiplex PCR, yet TCRdb's version contains in-frame clones alone and is incomplete. The sample records roughly 75,000 clones, about 94% being singletons. Material: PBMCs. This clonotype was sampled from a man between 18 and 29 years old in good health and CMV-seropositive.

The CDR3, as DNA: TGTGCCAGCAGGGCTGGGACAGCCTACGAGCAGTACTTC. It yields the protein CASRAGTAYEQYF. V and J are TRBV28 and TRBJ2-7; 7 bases map to TRBD1. CDR1 is MDHEN, CDR2 SYDVKM, per germline. The length of the CDR3 is 13 residues. The V gene end was trimmed by 6 bases and the J gene end by 2 bases; junction bases not matched to a gene: 4. Full variable domain (missing parts from reference TRBV28 and TRBJ2-7): DVKVTQSSRYLVKRTGEKVFLECVQDMDHENMFWYRQDPGLGLRLIYFSYDVKMKEKGDIPEGYSVSREKKERFSLILESASTNQTSMYLCASRAGTAYEQYFGPGTRLTVT.